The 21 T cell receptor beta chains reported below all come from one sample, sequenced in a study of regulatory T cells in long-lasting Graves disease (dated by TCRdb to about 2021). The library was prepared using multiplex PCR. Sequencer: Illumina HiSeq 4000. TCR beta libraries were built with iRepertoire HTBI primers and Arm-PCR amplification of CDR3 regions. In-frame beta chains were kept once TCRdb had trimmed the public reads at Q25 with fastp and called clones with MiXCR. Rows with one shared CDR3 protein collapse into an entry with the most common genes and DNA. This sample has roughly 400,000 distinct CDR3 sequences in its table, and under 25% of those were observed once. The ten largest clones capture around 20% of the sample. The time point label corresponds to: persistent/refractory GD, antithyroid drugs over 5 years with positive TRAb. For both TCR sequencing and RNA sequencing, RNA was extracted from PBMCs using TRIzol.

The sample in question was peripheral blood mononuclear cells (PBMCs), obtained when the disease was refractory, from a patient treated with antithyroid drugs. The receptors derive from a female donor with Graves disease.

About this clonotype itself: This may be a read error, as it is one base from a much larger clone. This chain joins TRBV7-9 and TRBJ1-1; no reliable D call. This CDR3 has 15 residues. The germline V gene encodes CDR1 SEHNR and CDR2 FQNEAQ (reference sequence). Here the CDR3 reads CASRFTGSRNAEAFF. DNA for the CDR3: TGTGCCAGCAGATTTACGGGGTCGCGGAACGCTGAAGCTTTCTTT.

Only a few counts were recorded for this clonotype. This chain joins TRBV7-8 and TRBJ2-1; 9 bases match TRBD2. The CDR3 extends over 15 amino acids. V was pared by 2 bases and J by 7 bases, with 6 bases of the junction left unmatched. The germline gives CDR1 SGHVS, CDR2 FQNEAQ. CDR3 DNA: TGTGCCAGCAGCTTACTAGCGGGATTGGGGAATGAGCAGTTCTTC. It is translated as CASSLLAGLGNEQFF.

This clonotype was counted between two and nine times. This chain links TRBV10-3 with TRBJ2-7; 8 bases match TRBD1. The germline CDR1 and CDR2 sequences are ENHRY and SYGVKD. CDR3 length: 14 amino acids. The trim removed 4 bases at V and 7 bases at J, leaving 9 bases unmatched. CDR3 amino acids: CAISVGQGASEQYF. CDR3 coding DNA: TGTGCCATCAGTGTGGGGCAGGGGGCGAGTGAGCAGTACTTC.

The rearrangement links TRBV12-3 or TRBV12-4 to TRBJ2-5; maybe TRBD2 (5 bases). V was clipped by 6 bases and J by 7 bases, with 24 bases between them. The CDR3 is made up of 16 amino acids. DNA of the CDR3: TGTGCCAGCAGCCTCCTCGTAAATGGACCAAGCGGGACCCAGTACTTC. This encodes CASSLLVNGPSGTQYF.

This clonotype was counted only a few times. CDR3 DNA: TGTGCCAGCAGCTTAGTCTGGAACAGCGAAGCTTTCTTT. Its translation is CASSLVWNSEAFF. The chain recombines TRBV11-3 with TRBJ1-1; D remains ambiguous. CDR1 is SGHNT and CDR2 is YENEEA in the germline V gene. CDR3 length: 13 amino acids. With 1 base removed from V and 8 bases from J, the gap between germline ends came to 11 bases.

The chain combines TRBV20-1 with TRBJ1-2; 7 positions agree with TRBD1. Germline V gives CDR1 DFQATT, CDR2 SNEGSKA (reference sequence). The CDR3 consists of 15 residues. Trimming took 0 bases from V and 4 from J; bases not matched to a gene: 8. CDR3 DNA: TGCAGTGCTAGAGATCCCCGACAGGGAGGCTATGGCTACACCTTC. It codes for CSARDPRQGGYGYTF.

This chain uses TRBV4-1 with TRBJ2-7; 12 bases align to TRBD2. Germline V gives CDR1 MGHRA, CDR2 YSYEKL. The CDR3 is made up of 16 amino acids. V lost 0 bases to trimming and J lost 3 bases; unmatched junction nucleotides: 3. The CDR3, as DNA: TGCGCCAGCAGCCAAGAACTAGCGGGAGGTGGCTACGAGCAGTACTTC. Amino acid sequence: CASSQELAGGGYEQYF.

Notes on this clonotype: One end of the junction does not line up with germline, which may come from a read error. In DNA form, the CDR3 reads TGTGCCAGCAGCCCCACCCAGGTTTCGAGGCTCGAGGTCTTC. Residues: CASSPTQVSRLEVF. V is TRBV2 and J is TRBJ2-1; the D is unclear. The CDR3 contains 14 residues. Germline CDR1 reads SNHLY; CDR2 reads FYNNEI.

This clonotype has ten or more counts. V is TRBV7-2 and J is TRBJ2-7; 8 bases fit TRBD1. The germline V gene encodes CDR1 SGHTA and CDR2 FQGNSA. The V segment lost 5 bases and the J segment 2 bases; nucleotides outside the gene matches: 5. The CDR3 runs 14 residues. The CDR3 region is CASSRRGQAYEQYF. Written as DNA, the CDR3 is TGTGCCAGCAGCCGCCGGGGACAGGCCTACGAGCAGTACTTC.

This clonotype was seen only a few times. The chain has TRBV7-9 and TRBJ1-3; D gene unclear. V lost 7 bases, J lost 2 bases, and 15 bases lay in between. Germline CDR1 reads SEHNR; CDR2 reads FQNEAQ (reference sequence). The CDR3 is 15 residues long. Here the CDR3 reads CASTQFRDTGNTIYF. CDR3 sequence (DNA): TGTGCCAGCACCCAATTCCGTGACACTGGAAACACCATATATTTT.

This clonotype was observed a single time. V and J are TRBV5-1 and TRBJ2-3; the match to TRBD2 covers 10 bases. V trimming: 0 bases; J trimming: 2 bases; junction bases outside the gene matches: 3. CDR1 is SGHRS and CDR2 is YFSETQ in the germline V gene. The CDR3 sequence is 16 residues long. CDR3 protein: CASSLELAGFTDTQYF. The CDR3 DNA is TGCGCCAGCAGCTTGGAACTAGCGGGATTCACAGATACGCAGTATTTT.

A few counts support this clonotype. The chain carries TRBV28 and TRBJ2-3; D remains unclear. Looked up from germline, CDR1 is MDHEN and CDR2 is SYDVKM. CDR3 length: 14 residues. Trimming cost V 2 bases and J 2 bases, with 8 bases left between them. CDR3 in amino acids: CASSLGVPTDTQYF. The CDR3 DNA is TGTGCCAGCAGTTTAGGGGTCCCCACAGATACGCAGTATTTT.

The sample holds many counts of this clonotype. The CDR3 reads CAWSVGTGDEKLFF. For the CDR3, the DNA is TGTGCCTGGAGTGTTGGGACAGGGGACGAAAAACTGTTTTTT. V and J are TRBV30 and TRBJ1-4, with 10 nucleotides matching TRBD1. The CDR3 totals 14 residues. With 0 bases clipped from V and 8 bases from J, the junction kept 3 bases outside the gene matches. Germline V CDR1 and CDR2: GTSNPN, SVGIG (reference sequence). Together with reference TRBV30 and TRBJ1-4, the CDR3 gives the full variable domain: SQTIHQWPATLVQPVGSPLSLECTVEGTSNPNLYWYRQAAGRGLQLLFYSVGIGQISSEVPQNLSASRPQDRQFILSSKKLLLSDSGFYLCAWSVGTGDEKLFFGSGTQLSVL.

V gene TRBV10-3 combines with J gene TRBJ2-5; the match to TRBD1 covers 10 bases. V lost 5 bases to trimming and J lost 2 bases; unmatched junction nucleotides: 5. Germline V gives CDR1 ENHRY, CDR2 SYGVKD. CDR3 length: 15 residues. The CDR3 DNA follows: TGTGCCATCAGTCCCGACAGGGGGCGGCAAGAGACCCAGTACTTC. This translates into CAISPDRGRQETQYF.

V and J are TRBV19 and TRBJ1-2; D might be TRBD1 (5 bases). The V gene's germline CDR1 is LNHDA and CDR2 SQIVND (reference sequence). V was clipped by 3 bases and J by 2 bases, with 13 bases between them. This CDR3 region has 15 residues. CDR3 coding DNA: TGTGCCAGTAGTATCTCCGGGGGTAGGAACTATGGCTACACCTTC. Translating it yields CASSISGGRNYGYTF.

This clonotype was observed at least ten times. The CDR3 protein is CASSGTGTDLRGYTF. DNA of the CDR3: TGTGCCAGCAGCGGCACCGGGACCGACTTAAGAGGCTACACCTTC. This chain links TRBV5-4 with TRBJ1-2; D possibly corresponds to TRBD1 (5 bases). The CDR3 is 15 amino acids. CDR1 SGHNT and CDR2 YYREEE come from the germline V gene (reference sequence). V was clipped by 4 bases and J by 8 bases, with 21 bases between them.

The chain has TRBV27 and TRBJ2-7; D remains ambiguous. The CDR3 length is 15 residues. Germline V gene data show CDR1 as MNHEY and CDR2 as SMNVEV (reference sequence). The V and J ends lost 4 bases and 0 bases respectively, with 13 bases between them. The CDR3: CASSSLPLSSYEQYF. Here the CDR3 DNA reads TGTGCCAGCAGTTCCCTACCCTTAAGCTCCTACGAGCAGTACTTC.

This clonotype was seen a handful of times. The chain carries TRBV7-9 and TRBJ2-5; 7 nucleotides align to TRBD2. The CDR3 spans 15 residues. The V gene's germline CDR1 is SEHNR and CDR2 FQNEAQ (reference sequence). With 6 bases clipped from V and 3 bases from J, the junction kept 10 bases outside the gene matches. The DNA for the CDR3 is TGTGCCAGCAGTCCCGGACTAGTTATCAAAGAGACCCAGTACTTC. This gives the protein CASSPGLVIKETQYF.

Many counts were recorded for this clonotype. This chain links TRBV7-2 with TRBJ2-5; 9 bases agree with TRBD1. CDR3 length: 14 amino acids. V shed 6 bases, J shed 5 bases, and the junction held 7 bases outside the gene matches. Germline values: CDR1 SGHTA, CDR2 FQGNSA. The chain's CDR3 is CASSLQGAGETQYF. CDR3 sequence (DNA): TGTGCCAGCAGTCTACAGGGGGCGGGGGAGACCCAGTACTTC.

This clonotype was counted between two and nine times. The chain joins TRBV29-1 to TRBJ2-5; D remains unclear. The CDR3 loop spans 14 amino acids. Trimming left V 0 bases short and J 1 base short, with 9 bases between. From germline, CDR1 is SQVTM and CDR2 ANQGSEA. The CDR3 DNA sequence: TGCAGCGTTGAAGATGGTAGTCCCCAAGAGACCCAGTACTTC. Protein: CSVEDGSPQETQYF. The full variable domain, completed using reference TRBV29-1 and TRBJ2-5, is SAVISQKPSRDICQRGTSLTIQCQVDSQVTMMFWYRQQPGQSLTLIATANQGSEATYESGFVIDKFPISRPNLTFSTLTVSNMSPEDSSIYLCSVEDGSPQETQYFGPGTRLLVL.

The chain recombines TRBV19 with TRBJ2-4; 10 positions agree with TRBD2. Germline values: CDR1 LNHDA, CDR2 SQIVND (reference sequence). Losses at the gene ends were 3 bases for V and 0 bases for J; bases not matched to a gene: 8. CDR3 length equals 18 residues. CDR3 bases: TGTGCCAGTAGTATGTCTAGCGGGAGCGGGCTAGCCAAAAACATTCAGTACTTC. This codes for CASSMSSGSGLAKNIQYF.